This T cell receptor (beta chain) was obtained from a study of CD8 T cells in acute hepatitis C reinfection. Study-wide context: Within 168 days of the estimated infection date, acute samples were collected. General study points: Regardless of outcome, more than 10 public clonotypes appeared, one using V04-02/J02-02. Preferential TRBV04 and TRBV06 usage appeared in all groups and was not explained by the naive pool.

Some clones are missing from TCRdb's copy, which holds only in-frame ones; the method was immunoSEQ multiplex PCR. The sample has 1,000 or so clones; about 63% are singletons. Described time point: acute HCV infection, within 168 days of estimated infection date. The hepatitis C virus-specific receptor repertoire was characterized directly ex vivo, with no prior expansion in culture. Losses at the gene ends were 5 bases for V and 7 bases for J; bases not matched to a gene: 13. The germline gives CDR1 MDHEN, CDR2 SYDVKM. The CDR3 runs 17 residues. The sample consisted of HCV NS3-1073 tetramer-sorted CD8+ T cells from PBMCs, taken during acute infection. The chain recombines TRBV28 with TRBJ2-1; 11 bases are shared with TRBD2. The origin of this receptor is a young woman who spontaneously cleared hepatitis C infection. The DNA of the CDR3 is TGTGCCAGCAGTACCCTACTAGCGGGAGTGATGTTGAATGAGCAGTTCTTC. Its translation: CASSTLLAGVMLNEQFF.